The TCR beta chain described here comes from a study of cytomegalovirus exposure and HLA in healthy donors. Findings and limits, study-wide: Whilst most TCR sequences proved rare, a subset of public TCRs occurred across many donors. The tendency of first-cohort TCR clusters to co-occur in the 120 or so validation repertoires was the finding of a later analysis. The listing of 150 to 200 TCR beta chains classed them as cytomegalovirus-associated.

Note on this clone: Its antigen remains unidentified.

Germline V lookup: CDR1 MNHEY, CDR2 SMNVEV (reference sequence). V dropped 5 bases and J dropped 0; count of bases not matched to a gene: 9. CDR3 size: 16 residues. Clones were sequenced by immunoSEQ multiplex PCR, and TCRdb holds only the in-frame ones, with some missing. The sample includes more than 250,000 clones, approximately 90% of them seen just once. Material for sequencing was PBMCs. The origin of this receptor is a woman aged 18-29 years in good health and CMV-seronegative. The V and J genes are TRBV27 and TRBJ2-7, with 8 positions matching TRBD2. CDR3 residues: CASSPSAGEYSYEQYF. CDR3 nucleotide sequence: TGTGCCAGCAGTCCGTCAGCGGGAGAGTACTCCTACGAGCAGTACTTC.